The clone carrying this T cell receptor beta chain was observed a few times. The entry originates in a study of shared clonotypes between healthy human individuals. CDR1 GTSNPN and CDR2 SVGIG come from the germline V gene (reference sequence). The CDR3 loop spans 13 amino acids. The J segment lost 6 bases and the V segment lost 8 bases, leaving 7 bases of the junction unmatched. The donor cohort consisted entirely of Caucasian adults residing in Nashville, Tennessee. How the authors handled the data: Junction-only immunoSEQ data arrived without quality scores, meaning filtering differed. Clones were read by immunoSEQ multiplex PCR, and TCRdb kept only the in-frame ones, dropping some. D and trimming come from the DNA, and the V and J calls and clone size come from that table. The table has roughly 1,000,000 clones, 75% to 80% seen once.

The chain uses TRBV30 and TRBJ2-6; 7 nucleotides align to TRBD1. Sequenced material: memory CD4+ T cells from PBMCs. Subset of the sample: CD45RA-negative fraction. The sequence was collected from a man in his late teens or twenties in good health. Some clones in this sample may be carry-over from other donors' samples. As DNA, the CDR3 is TGTGCCAGACAGGGCGAATCGGCCAACGTCCTGACTTTC. Translation gives CARQGESANVLTF.